A selection of T cell receptor beta chains follows, all from one sample in a study of blood T cell repertoires in COVID-19. Method: immunoSEQ multiplex PCR; TCRdb's copy keeps in-frame clones and lacks some. The data show approximately 120,000 clones, with around 83% seen just once and 3.5% to 5% held by the top ten. The sample was peripheral blood. The receptors come from a human donor in a cohort sampled during active COVID-19. Both conserved end residues are part of each CDR3. Fields, in order: CDR3 protein, CDR3 DNA, clone size, J gene, D gene, V gene. A D gene is named only where the DNA matches it firmly. Not every row has a clone size; where given, it reads once, few, many or a size class.

CASSSHRRTSGGAGELFF | TGTGCCAGCAGCTCCCACAGACGGACTAGCGGGGGGGCTGGGGAGCTGTTTTTT | NA | TRBJ2-2 | TRBD2 | TRBV7-2
CASSYLDRLNFNDEQFF | TGTGCCAGCAGCTATCTAGACCGGCTAAACTTCAACGATGAGCAGTTCTTC | few | TRBJ2-1 | NA | TRBV7-8
CASSLDGLRNEKLFF | TGCGCCAGCAGCTTGGACGGTCTCAGGAATGAAAAACTGTTTTTT | NA | TRBJ1-4 | NA | TRBV5-1
CASRGTGVTNYGYTF | TGTGCCAGTCGCGGGACAGGGGTGACTAACTATGGCTACACCTTC | once | TRBJ1-2 | TRBD1 | TRBV27
CASSLAGTHNEQFF | TGTGCCAGCAGCTTAGCGGGGACACACAATGAGCAGTTCTTC | NA | TRBJ2-1 | NA | TRBV7-7
CASSPREQETQYF | TGTGCCAGCAGCCCTCGGGAGCAAGAGACCCAGTACTTC | once | TRBJ2-5 | NA | TRBV7-8
CAWSRTRPSNQPQHF | TGTGCCTGGAGTAGGACAAGACCTAGCAATCAGCCCCAGCATTTT | NA | TRBJ1-5 | NA | TRBV30
CASSLGGVSDYGYTF | TGTGCCAGCAGCTTAGGGGGAGTAAGTGACTATGGCTACACCTTC | NA | TRBJ1-2 | NA | TRBV7-6
CASSPLGGSRGYTF | TGTGCCAGCAGTCCCTTAGGGGGAAGCCGGGGCTACACCTTC | NA | TRBJ1-2 | NA | TRBV2
CASRPTGIAKNIQYF | TGTGCCAGCAGACCGACAGGGATAGCCAAAAACATTCAGTACTTC | NA | TRBJ2-4 | TRBD1 | TRBV7-8
CAWSQGTGGSAFF | TGTGCCTGGAGTCAGGGGACAGGAGGTAGTGCTTTCTTT | NA | TRBJ1-1 | TRBD1 | TRBV30
CSASPGNQPQHF | TGCAGTGCTAGTCCAGGAAATCAGCCCCAGCATTTT | NA | TRBJ1-5 | NA | TRBV20-1